The entry below describes one TCR beta chain. The data are from a study of cytomegalovirus exposure and HLA in healthy donors. CDR3 length equals 14 residues. Germline loops: CDR1 KGHSH, CDR2 LQKENI. Between the trimmed V and J ends, which lost 4 bases and 4 bases, there was a span of 10 bases. Primers included in the PCR were 60 Vbeta and 13 Jbeta primers. Assay used: immunoSEQ multiplex PCR; TCRdb lists only in-frame clones, some missing. Of about 160,000 clones in the sample, about two thirds were seen once. The material sequenced was PBMCs. The source of this sequence is a woman aged 25 to 39 in good health and CMV-seronegative. The genes are TRBV18 and TRBJ1-4, with D possibly TRBD1 on 5 matching bases. Here the CDR3 DNA reads TGTGCCAGCTCACTCCAGGGAATTAATGAAAAACTGTTTTTT. Translated, it gives CASSLQGINEKLFF.